These T cell receptor beta chains were read from a single sample in a study of cytomegalovirus exposure and HLA in healthy donors. Libraries were prepared by immunoSEQ multiplex PCR; TCRdb keeps only in-frame clonotypes and omits some of them. The table lists approximately 100,000 clones, around 80% of them singletons. Sequences were obtained from PBMCs. The source is a man aged 40-55 years in good health and CMV-seronegative. Each CDR3 is given with its conserved first and last residue.

v_gene: TRBV4-1
j_gene: TRBJ2-2
CDR3aa: CASSHRRVNTGELFF

v_gene: TRBV2
j_gene: TRBJ1-5
CDR3aa: CASSDEEGGNQPQHF

v_gene: TRBV29-1
j_gene: TRBJ2-1
CDR3aa: CSVEGLAGGSSYNEQFF

v_gene: TRBV19
j_gene: TRBJ1-2
CDR3aa: CASSPDRAAGYTF

v_gene: TRBV4-1
j_gene: TRBJ2-3
CDR3aa: CASSPTGGVGTDTQYF

v_gene: TRBV4-3
j_gene: TRBJ1-3
CDR3aa: CASSLGQAVQNSGNTIYF

v_gene: TRBV4-3
j_gene: TRBJ1-1
CDR3aa: CASSQEKGRDTEAFF

v_gene: TRBV6-1
j_gene: TRBJ1-2
CDR3aa: CASSGGVWGGRYGYTF

v_gene: TRBV10-3
j_gene: TRBJ1-1
CDR3aa: CAISEGQGANTEAFF

v_gene: TRBV11-1
j_gene: TRBJ2-1
CDR3aa: CASSLGNSVANNEQFF

v_gene: TRBV5-1
j_gene: TRBJ1-1
CDR3aa: CASSPREGMNTEAFF

v_gene: TRBV5-8
j_gene: TRBJ2-6
CDR3aa: CASSLAYDSRSGANVLTF

v_gene: TRBV29-1
j_gene: TRBJ1-1
CDR3aa: CSVETKPRTQGAFF

v_gene: TRBV19
j_gene: TRBJ2-7
CDR3aa: CASSSRSSPYEQYF

v_gene: TRBV27
j_gene: TRBJ2-3
CDR3aa: CASSPVRGPGTDTQYF

v_gene: TRBV19
j_gene: TRBJ1-1
CDR3aa: CASSVFQGVNTEAFF

v_gene: TRBV9
j_gene: TRBJ1-4
CDR3aa: CASSVGAGTTNEKLFF

v_gene: TRBV7-8
j_gene: TRBJ2-3
CDR3aa: CASSRGVGYTDTQYF

v_gene: TRBV6-1
j_gene: TRBJ2-2
CDR3aa: CASIRETGIVGELFF

v_gene: TRBV5-1
j_gene: TRBJ1-6
CDR3aa: CASSFNGRDRGVSPLHF

v_gene: TRBV30
j_gene: TRBJ2-1
CDR3aa: CALEGFNEQFF

v_gene: TRBV28
j_gene: TRBJ1-2
CDR3aa: CASQGTGGANYGYTF

v_gene: TRBV6-5
j_gene: TRBJ2-2
CDR3aa: CASSPGRASGELFF

v_gene: TRBV5-1
j_gene: TRBJ1-2
CDR3aa: CASSLVAGGAGSYGYTF

v_gene: TRBV18
j_gene: TRBJ1-1
CDR3aa: CASSPMTGGTEAFF

v_gene: TRBV5-4
j_gene: TRBJ1-2
CDR3aa: CASSGANYGYTF

v_gene: TRBV5-8
j_gene: TRBJ2-3
CDR3aa: CASSFFGTGRTDTQYF

v_gene: TRBV27
j_gene: TRBJ1-2
CDR3aa: CASSSPGQGSYGYTF

v_gene: TRBV10-3
j_gene: TRBJ2-1
CDR3aa: CAISDLQGPYNEQFF

v_gene: TRBV19
j_gene: TRBJ2-1
CDR3aa: CASKSGGSYNEQFF

v_gene: TRBV4-2
j_gene: TRBJ2-5
CDR3aa: CASSQQAGGGETQYF

v_gene: TRBV7-9
j_gene: TRBJ2-7
CDR3aa: CASSIYRDRAAYEQYF

v_gene: TRBV7-9
j_gene: TRBJ2-1
CDR3aa: CASSILAGAIEQFF

v_gene: TRBV30
j_gene: TRBJ1-1
CDR3aa: CAWSVMARNTEAFF

v_gene: TRBV28
j_gene: TRBJ1-2
CDR3aa: CASSLSAGLGYGYTF

v_gene: TRBV6-1
j_gene: TRBJ2-2
CDR3aa: CASRGQVSTGELFF

v_gene: TRBV10-3
j_gene: TRBJ1-2
CDR3aa: CATQPGTATLPNYGYTF

v_gene: TRBV28
j_gene: TRBJ1-2
CDR3aa: CASSPGDRKVVGYTF

v_gene: TRBV13
j_gene: TRBJ2-5
CDR3aa: CASSQDWGTSGGKETQYF

v_gene: TRBV7-6
j_gene: TRBJ2-5
CDR3aa: CASSSSGQGAQETQYF

v_gene: TRBV19
j_gene: TRBJ1-2
CDR3aa: CASSFGQGNYGYTF

v_gene: TRBV2
j_gene: TRBJ2-5
CDR3aa: CASRVGLAETQYF

v_gene: TRBV5-8
j_gene: TRBJ1-5
CDR3aa: CASSHRVGNQPQHF

v_gene: TRBV18
j_gene: TRBJ2-2
CDR3aa: CASSLWGQPNTGELFF

v_gene: TRBV19
j_gene: -
CDR3aa: CASSSGQGVSYEQYF

v_gene: TRBV6-1
j_gene: TRBJ1-2
CDR3aa: CASSLSGTGYGYTF

v_gene: TRBV28
j_gene: TRBJ1-2
CDR3aa: CASRAIDGYTF

v_gene: TRBV7-9
j_gene: TRBJ2-7
CDR3aa: CASSSWHGGSSYEQYF

v_gene: TRBV5-1
j_gene: TRBJ2-7
CDR3aa: CASSPEGAYEQYF

v_gene: TRBV19
j_gene: TRBJ2-1
CDR3aa: CASSITDNEQFF

v_gene: TRBV10-3
j_gene: TRBJ2-1
CDR3aa: CAIKLTEYNEQFF

v_gene: TRBV2
j_gene: TRBJ1-5
CDR3aa: CASTEEGVEGQPQHF

v_gene: TRBV11-2
j_gene: TRBJ2-7
CDR3aa: CASSLVAGGLTHYEQHF